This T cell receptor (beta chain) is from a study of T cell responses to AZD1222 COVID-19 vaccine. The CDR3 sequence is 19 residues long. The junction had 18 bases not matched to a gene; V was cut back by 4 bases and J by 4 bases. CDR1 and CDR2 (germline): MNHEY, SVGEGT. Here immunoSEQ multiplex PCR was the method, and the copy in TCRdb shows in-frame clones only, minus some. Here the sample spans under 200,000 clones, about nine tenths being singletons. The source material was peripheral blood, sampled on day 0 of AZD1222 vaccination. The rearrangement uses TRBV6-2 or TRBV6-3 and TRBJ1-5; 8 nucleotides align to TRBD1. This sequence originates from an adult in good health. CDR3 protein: CASSSYLRTGREENQPQHF. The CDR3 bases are TGTGCCAGCAGTTCCTACCTTAGGACAGGGAGAGAAGAAAATCAGCCCCAGCATTTT.